This record concerns one T cell receptor (beta chain) sequence. The entry originates in a study of blood T cell repertoires in COVID-19. V lost 4 bases and J lost 9; bases outside the gene matches: 8. CDR3 length equals 15 residues. CDR1 SGHRS and CDR2 YFSETQ come from the germline V gene. Data came from immunoSEQ multiplex PCR; TCRdb stores just in-frame clones and leaves some out. The sample contains around 300,000 clones, approximately 85% of which appear only once. Sequencing input: peripheral blood. The origin of this receptor is a woman aged 70 to 79 with acute or convalescent COVID-19. The rearrangement joins TRBV5-1 to TRBJ1-6; TRBD1 matches at 9 bases. Here the CDR3 reads CASSPWTGEVSPLHF. CDR3 coding DNA: TGCGCCAGCAGCCCATGGACAGGGGAAGTTTCACCCCTCCACTTT.